The source of this T cell receptor beta chain is a study of T cells in Graves' hyperthyroidism and ophthalmopathy. Study-level points and caveats: For ophthalmopathy, model prediction preceded onset by a median around six months. The blood repertoire included most of the expanded thyroid clonotypes above 0.001.

This clonotype was picked up many times. The antigen is unknown. CDR3 length: 15 amino acids. The V gene's germline CDR1 is DFQATT and CDR2 SNEGSKA (reference sequence). Trimming removed 0 bases from V and 4 bases from J, with 12 bases in between. Amplified regions were TCR beta CDR3 sequences from RNA transcripts. An initial round of RT-PCR targeting the TCR CDR3 relied on the HTBI primer set. TCRdb re-called the multiplex PCR reads through MiXCR, storing one row per CDR3 protein. The sample comprises some 760,000 distinct CDR3 sequences, around 13% of which are singletons, and 10% to 13% rests with the top ten.

The chain is built from TRBV20-1 and TRBJ1-4; D might be TRBD1 (6 bases). Specimen: blood. The sequence was obtained from a woman between 18 and 30 years old with Graves' hyperthyroidism. The DNA of the CDR3 is TGCAGTGCTAGAGATCCGAGGGGGGGTAATGAAAAACTGTTTTTT. Residues: CSARDPRGGNEKLFF.